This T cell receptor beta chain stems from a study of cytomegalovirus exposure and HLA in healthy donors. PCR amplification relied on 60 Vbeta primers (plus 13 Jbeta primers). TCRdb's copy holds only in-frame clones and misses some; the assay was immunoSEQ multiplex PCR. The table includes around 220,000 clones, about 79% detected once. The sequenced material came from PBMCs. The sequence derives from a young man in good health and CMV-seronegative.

CDR3 region: CASSSTGATNEKLFF. CDR3 DNA: TGCGCCAGCAGCTCCACAGGGGCAACTAATGAAAAACTGTTTTTT. V and J are TRBV5-1 and TRBJ1-4; 7 nucleotides line up with TRBD1. J was trimmed by 0 bases and V by 3 bases; bases with no gene match: 2. Germline V gene lookup returns CDR1 SGHRS and CDR2 YFSETQ. The CDR3 covers 15 residues.